A single sample is the source of the 25 T cell receptor beta chains below, sequenced in a study of regulatory T cells in long-lasting Graves disease. CDR3-region Arm-PCR and iRepertoire HTBI primers produced the TCR beta libraries. MiXCR was run by TCRdb on the multiplex PCR reads, yielding one entry per CDR3 protein. The table records 400,000 to 500,000 distinct CDR3 sequences, 20% to 25% of them present only once. Time point defined: persistent/refractory GD, antithyroid drugs over 5 years with positive TRAb. From RNA extracted from PBMCs, the TCR library was made. The sequenced sample was peripheral blood mononuclear cells (PBMCs), obtained when the disease was refractory, from a patient treated with antithyroid drugs. The receptors shown here come from a female donor with Graves disease.

V and J are TRBV4-1 and TRBJ2-5; D uncertain. CDR1 is MGHRA and CDR2 is YSYEKL in the germline V gene. The V and J ends lost 1 base and 0 bases respectively, with 6 bases between them. The CDR3 runs to 14 residues. The CDR3 DNA reads as TGCGCCAGCAGCCAAGCGTCCTACCAAGAGACCCAGTACTTC. It translates to CASSQASYQETQYF.

This clonotype appeared a few times. CDR3 nucleotides: TGTGCCAGCAGCCTACCGGCCCAGGGGGCCAAAAACATTCAGTACTTC. Its protein is CASSLPAQGAKNIQYF. The chain joins TRBV7-9 to TRBJ2-4, with D maybe TRBD1 (6 bases). Germline-derived CDR1 and CDR2 are SEHNR and FQNEAQ (reference sequence). V was trimmed by 5 bases and J by 1 base, leaving 15 bases between them. CDR3 length equals 16 residues.

On this clonotype: A read error is likely here: a far larger clone is one base away. Given the absence of the conserved phenylalanine or tryptophan at the CDR3 end, a read error is likely. The rearrangement uses TRBV6-5 and TRBJ2-5; the match to TRBD2 covers 12 bases. The CDR3 runs 23 residues. The junction had 28 bases not matched to a gene; V was cut back by 4 bases and J by 4 bases. From germline, CDR1 is MNHEY and CDR2 SVGAGI. The CDR3 is CASSSPGHGGVLAGGRPIETQYL. CDR3 nucleotides: TGTGCCAGCAGTTCACCGGGACACGGGGGCGTACTAGCGGGGGGCCGGCCGATAGAGACCCAGTACCTC.

To note about this clonotype: A much larger clone lies one base from this, so it may be a read error. This chain joins TRBV6-2 or TRBV6-3 and TRBJ1-2, with 9 bases fitting TRBD1. The CDR3 length is 15 residues. The germline V gene has CDR1 MNHEY and CDR2 SVGEGT. The CDR3 protein is CTSSKTGGLFYGYTF. CDR3 DNA: TGTACCAGCAGCAAGACAGGGGGGCTTTTCTATGGCTACACCTTC.

This clonotype was counted many times. This chain joins TRBV5-1 and TRBJ1-2; TRBD1 is a possible D gene (5 bases). Trimming shortened V by 2 bases and J by 5 bases, and 13 bases separated the two germline ends. Germline V CDR1 and CDR2: SGHRS, YFSETQ. The CDR3 has 14 amino acids. The CDR3 coding sequence is TGCGCCAGCAGCTTACTACGAGGGACGTATGGCTACACCTTC. This translates into CASSLLRGTYGYTF.

V gene TRBV28 combines with J gene TRBJ2-3, with D unclear. V lost 4 bases and J lost 2, with 13 bases in between. The CDR3 extends over 15 amino acids. Germline CDR1 is MDHEN and CDR2 is SYDVKM. Written as DNA, the CDR3 is TGTGCCAGCAGTTCAGGCCCCACCGACACAGATACGCAGTATTTT. This gives the protein CASSSGPTDTDTQYF.

This clonotype was observed at least ten times. V usage is TRBV12-3 or TRBV12-4 and J usage is TRBJ1-6; no clear D gene. This CDR3 is 17 amino acids long. The ends were cut back, 0 bases at V and 7 bases at J, with 16 bases in the middle. The CDR3 protein is CASSLALRERRNSPLHF. Written as DNA, the CDR3 is TGTGCCAGCAGTTTAGCGCTTAGGGAAAGAAGGAATTCACCCCTCCACTTT.

This clonotype was observed at least ten times. The chain combines TRBV6-1 with TRBJ1-1, with D perhaps TRBD1 (5 bases). This CDR3 is built from 13 residues. Trimming removed 5 bases at V and 1 base at J, with 8 bases between. Germline-derived CDR1 and CDR2 are MNHNS and SASEGT. CDR3 amino acids: CASSTGENTEAFF. CDR3 in DNA: TGTGCCAGCAGTACGGGGGAGAACACTGAAGCTTTCTTT.

Concerning this clonotype itself: A junction boundary mismatches the germline segment, possibly from a read error. The V gene is TRBV28, the J gene TRBJ2-1; 7 positions match TRBD2. CDR1 is MDHEN, CDR2 SYDVKM, per germline. CDR3 size: 14 residues. The CDR3 here is CASTLAGLSDEQFF. The CDR3 region has the DNA TGTGCCAGCACTTTAGCGGGCCTCTCGGATGAGCAGTTCTTC.

This clonotype was picked up many times. The chain couples TRBV12-3 or TRBV12-4 to TRBJ2-5, with D unresolved. V was cut by 2 bases and J by 5 bases, with 9 bases left in between. This CDR3 has 13 amino acids. The CDR3 bases are TGTGCCAGCAGTTTAAGTGGGGTTGAGACCCAGTACTTC. Translating it yields CASSLSGVETQYF.

This clonotype came up many times. The chain combines TRBV28 with TRBJ2-2; 9 positions match TRBD1. The CDR3 has 18 residues. V dropped 0 bases and J dropped 3; count of bases not matched to a gene: 8. Germline CDR1 reads MDHEN; CDR2 reads SYDVKM. The DNA of the CDR3 is TGTGCCAGCAGTTTATGGAAGCGGGACAGGGCCCACACCGGGGAGCTGTTTTTT. Its translation: CASSLWKRDRAHTGELFF.

The chain carries TRBV27 and TRBJ1-1; no clear D gene. CDR3 length equals 14 residues. CDR1 is MNHEY, CDR2 SMNVEV, per germline (reference sequence). V shed 2 bases and J shed 6 bases, with 13 bases lying between them. The CDR3 reads CASSLRSRSAEAFF. In DNA, the CDR3 is TGTGCCAGCAGTTTAAGGAGCAGGTCGGCTGAAGCTTTCTTT.

This clonotype was seen a handful of times. This chain links TRBV2 with TRBJ1-6; D is unclear. Germline-derived CDR1 and CDR2 are SNHLY and FYNNEI. V was trimmed by 0 bases and J by 2 bases, leaving 5 bases between them. The CDR3 runs 15 residues. CDR3 sequence reads: CASSEAGAYNSPLHF. CDR3 DNA sequence: TGTGCCAGCAGTGAAGCGGGCGCCTATAATTCACCCCTCCACTTT.

V and J are TRBV5-5 and TRBJ2-7; 7 nucleotides match TRBD1. Germline V gene data show CDR1 as SGHKS and CDR2 as YYEKEE (reference sequence). With V trimmed by 0 bases and J by 0 bases, 3 bases remained unmatched. The CDR3 is 15 amino acids. The CDR3 DNA sequence: TGTGCCAGCAGCTTGGCCCGGGACAGCTCCTACGAGCAGTACTTC. Translating it yields CASSLARDSSYEQYF.

The genes are TRBV19 and TRBJ1-5; D perhaps matches TRBD1 (5 bases). Between the trimmed V and J ends, which lost 7 bases and 1 base, there was a span of 14 bases. Per germline, CDR1 LNHDA and CDR2 SQIVND (reference sequence). The length of the CDR3 is 15 residues. CDR3 in amino acids: CASTAPTVSNQPQHF. The CDR3 DNA reads as TGTGCCAGTACGGCTCCGACAGTGAGCAATCAGCCCCAGCATTTT. The whole variable domain, remainder taken from reference TRBV19 and TRBJ1-5, is DGGITQSPKYLFRKEGQNVTLSCEQNLNHDAMYWYRQDPGQGLRLIYYSQIVNDFQKGDIAEGYSVSREKKESFPLTVTSAQKNPTAFYLCASTAPTVSNQPQHFGDGTRLSIL.

Points on this clonotype: A much larger clone differs from this one at a single base, so this may be a read error. V and J are TRBV28 and TRBJ2-5, with 12 bases that match TRBD2. The CDR3 is 16 amino acids. Looked up from germline, CDR1 is MDHEN and CDR2 is SYDVKM. V shed 1 base and J 5 bases; nucleotides not matched to a gene: 5. The CDR3 DNA reads TGTGCCAGCAGTTTATTCGAGACTAGCGGGGGCGAGACCCAGTACTTC. Its translation: CASSLFETSGGETQYF.

This clonotype was picked up many times. The chain is built from TRBV2 and TRBJ1-1, with 8 nucleotides matching TRBD1. J was trimmed by 6 bases and V by 6 bases; bases with no gene match: 12. The CDR3 is 15 residues long. CDR1 and CDR2 from the germline V gene are SNHLY and FYNNEI. The CDR3 here is CASSEFRGQGPEAFF. In DNA form, the CDR3 reads TGTGCCAGCAGCGAGTTTCGCGGACAGGGACCTGAAGCTTTCTTT.

This clonotype was observed at least ten times. The chain uses TRBV20-1 and TRBJ1-5; D is uncertain. Trimming removed 5 bases from V and 3 bases from J, with 11 bases in between. CDR3 length equals 13 residues. Germline CDR1 and CDR2: DFQATT and SNEGSKA (reference sequence). This CDR3 reads CSASPPSNQPQHF. In DNA, the CDR3 is TGCAGTGCTTCTCCCCCATCCAATCAGCCCCAGCATTTT.

There are a few counts of this clonotype. V usage is TRBV6-1 and J usage is TRBJ1-1; D is unclear. This CDR3 region has 14 residues. From germline, CDR1 is MNHNS and CDR2 SASEGT. V lost 6 bases to trimming and J lost 4 bases, with 15 bases between them. The CDR3 sequence is CASRRLGSGTEAFF. The CDR3 region has the DNA TGTGCCAGCAGGAGGCTGGGCTCGGGCACTGAAGCTTTCTTT.

There are a few counts of this clonotype. The chain employs TRBV12-3 or TRBV12-4 and TRBJ2-7; 7 bases map to TRBD2. The CDR3 sequence is 15 residues long. With V trimmed by 1 base and J by 4 bases, 7 bases remained unmatched. CDR3 residues: CASSLGGGRVYEQYF. In DNA, the CDR3 is TGTGCCAGCAGTTTAGGGGGAGGGCGTGTTTACGAGCAGTACTTC.

In regard to this clonotype: This may arise from a read error, as a much more abundant clone is one base away. The chain has TRBV29-1 and TRBJ1-1, with D perhaps matching TRBD1 (6 bases). There are 14 residues in the CDR3. CDR1 and CDR2 (germline): SQVTM, ANQGSEA. As DNA, the CDR3 is TGCAGCGCTGGAGGGGGGAGCGGGGCCACTGAAGCTCTCTTT. It translates to CSAGGGSGATEALF.

This clonotype occurred many times. The rearrangement joins TRBV19 to TRBJ1-2; a weak D match, TRBD1 (5 bases). Germline V lookup: CDR1 LNHDA, CDR2 SQIVND (reference sequence). The CDR3 extends over 14 amino acids. V lost 3 bases and J lost 4, with 12 bases in between. CDR3 sequence: CASSMREGIYGYTF. CDR3 DNA: TGTGCCAGTAGTATGAGGGAGGGGATCTATGGCTACACCTTC.

The chain has TRBV20-1 and TRBJ2-3; D is undetermined. The CDR3 covers 16 residues. Trimming stripped 0 bases from V and 0 bases from J, with 13 bases between. Looked up from germline, CDR1 is DFQATT and CDR2 is SNEGSKA (reference sequence). CDR3 DNA sequence: TGCAGTGCTAGAGAAGGACCAGGCCCGAGCACAGATACGCAGTATTTT. The encoded protein is CSAREGPGPSTDTQYF.

The sample holds many counts of this clonotype. In DNA form, the CDR3 reads TGTGCCAGCAGTTACAGACCCCTAGCCGGCCATCGGGGACGGAGCGGCTACACCTTC. It translates to CASSYRPLAGHRGRSGYTF. The rearrangement uses TRBV6-2 or TRBV6-3 and TRBJ1-2, with a tentative D call TRBD1 (5 bases). Trimming left V 2 bases short and J 8 bases short, with 30 bases between. CDR1 and CDR2 (germline): MNHEY, SVGEGT. There are 19 residues in the CDR3.

The chain recombines TRBV6-1 with TRBJ1-1; 9 positions match TRBD1. The CDR3 is 12 residues long. CDR1 is MNHNS and CDR2 is SASEGT in the germline V gene. Trimming took 6 bases from V and 7 from J; bases not matched to a gene: 3. CDR3 sequence reads: CASRDRGHEAFF. CDR3 sequence (DNA): TGTGCCAGCAGGGACAGGGGTCATGAAGCTTTCTTT.